This entry concerns a single T cell receptor beta chain. What it binds is not known. The data were obtained in a study of cytomegalovirus exposure and HLA in healthy donors. Study-wide points: Later work associated fewer than 20,000 TCR beta sequences with HLA alleles at 0.05 false discovery rate. One variant, a missense change in DCLRE1C, was linked in a later analysis to TCR beta V- and J-gene trimming.

Germline V CDR1 and CDR2: MNHEY, SMNVEV (reference sequence). CDR3 length: 17 residues. With V trimmed by 2 bases and J by 5 bases, 7 bases remained unmatched. PCR employed 60 Vbeta and 13 Jbeta primers. Repertoires were generated with immunoSEQ multiplex PCR, while TCRdb's copy carries only in-frame clones and drops some. The sample includes 100,000 to 150,000 clones, approximately 85% of them seen just once. Source material: PBMCs. V and J are TRBV27 and TRBJ2-1; TRBD2 agrees at 12 bases. This TCR was recovered from a boy younger than 18 in good health and CMV-seronegative. CDR3 region: CASSLRVGLAGNNEQFF. DNA for the CDR3: TGTGCCAGCAGTTTAAGGGTTGGACTAGCGGGAAACAATGAGCAGTTCTTC.